This T cell receptor beta chain originates from a study of T cells in localized non-small cell lung cancer (TCRdb year 2020). With respect to the entire study: The study analyzed T cell repertoires of 200 to 300 early-stage NSCLC patients, comparing tumors and uninvolved tumor-adjacent lungs. The cohort consisted of 200 to 300 treatment-naive NSCLC patients whose localized lung tumors had been resected. NSCLC patients had a mean age of approximately 72 years, and around 140 were male and 85 to 110 female. Results and caveats for the whole study, not just this receptor: Because multi-region tumor sequencing was not done, intratumor heterogeneity could not be ruled out. Uninvolved tumor-adjacent lung showed the highest T cell clonality, higher than tumor, which suggests more focused antigenic responses in the adjacent lung. A median of around 50 of the top 100 tumor clones turned up in the paired uninvolved adjacent lung, and approximately 30 of those clones also ranked among the top 100 of that same adjacent lung. Longer overall survival was associated with higher T cell density in blood, whereas shorter survival was associated with higher clonality in adjacent lung. Because of the exploratory design, TCR variables were selected using unadjusted p-values without false-discovery rate correction.

CDR1 and CDR2, per the germline V gene (reference sequence), are GTSNPN and SVGIG. Ends trimmed: V by 3 bases, J by 11 bases; bases unmatched to a gene: 10. The cysteine opens and the phenylalanine closes a CDR3 of 13 amino acids. Only CDR3 DNA remains: 39 bases, in frame from the first base. The immunoSEQ Assay was used to sequence TCR beta CDR3 regions from DNA. Per the authors' processing: To compute T cell density, TCR beta template counts were normalized to usable DNA, which was estimated by amplifying housekeeping genes. Richness was estimated using the preseqR package, with extrapolation to 400,000 templates for PBMC samples and to 120,000 templates for tissue samples. Clonality was taken to be one minus Pielou's evenness. Tissue-enriched TCRs were identified through differential abundance testing performed on productive amino-acid clonotypes, with a minimum total count of 5 and an alpha of 0.1. The Jaccard Index and the Morisita Overlap Index were used to measure repertoire overlap between compartments. TCR beta CDR3s were clustered by GLIPH together with public tetramer-defined viral CDR3s, and at least three viral sequences plus V-gene enrichment were required for viral motifs. The table was pulled from immuneACCESS by TCRdb, which kept in-frame rearrangements only. Such tables lose some clones; where checked, under half of the loss comes from unresolved V genes, and the rest has no known cause. V and J calls plus clone size are reproduced from that table; the DNA served to infer D and trimming. This sample is represented by over a thousand clones; 25% to 30% of them were singletons. The ten largest clonotypes hold around 14% of the sample.

Uninvolved adjacent lung was sampled at least 2 cm away from the tumor margin, and two independent pathologists confirmed that the tissue had no atypia. At diagnosis, peripheral blood, uninvolved tumor-adjacent lung and tumor were collected and stored as a combination of fresh-frozen and FFPE material. On this clone: Which antigen it targets is not known. Per-base qualities were not stored, and no clone one base away is much larger.

Rearrangement joined TRBV30 to TRBJ1-1, and 9 bases in between align with TRBD1. This clonotype was sampled from a woman between 18 and 49 years old with stage III lung adenocarcinoma. Source: normal lung tissue next to the tumor, taken before any cancer treatment. CDR3 protein: CAWSLVQGARAFF. The sequenced DNA is TGTGCCTGGAGCCTAGTACAGGGGGCCCGCGCTTTCTTT.